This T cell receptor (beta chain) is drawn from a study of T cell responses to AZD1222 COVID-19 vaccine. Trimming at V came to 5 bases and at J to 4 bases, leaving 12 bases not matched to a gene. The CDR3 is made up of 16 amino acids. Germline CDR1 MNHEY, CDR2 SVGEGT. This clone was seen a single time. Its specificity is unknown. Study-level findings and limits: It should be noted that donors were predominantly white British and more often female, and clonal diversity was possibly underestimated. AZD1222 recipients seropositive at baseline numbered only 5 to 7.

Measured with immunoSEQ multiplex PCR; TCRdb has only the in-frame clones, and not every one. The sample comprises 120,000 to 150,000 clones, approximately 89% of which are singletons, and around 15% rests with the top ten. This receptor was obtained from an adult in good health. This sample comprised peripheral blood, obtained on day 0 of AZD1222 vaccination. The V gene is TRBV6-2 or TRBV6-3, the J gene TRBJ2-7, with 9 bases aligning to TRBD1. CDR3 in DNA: TGTGCCAGCAGTCCAAGCGATTCCGGGACAGGGTACGAGCAGTACTTC. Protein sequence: CASSPSDSGTGYEQYF.